This T cell receptor beta chain was obtained from a study of blood T cell repertoires in COVID-19. On the study more broadly: Some COVID-19 samples were acute and others convalescent; all came from the United States, Italy and Spain.

The V gene end was trimmed by 4 bases and the J gene end by 7 bases; junction bases not matched to a gene: 3. The CDR3 consists of 13 residues. Germline V gene lookup returns CDR1 SQVTM and CDR2 ANQGSEA. TCRdb's table, derived via immunoSEQ multiplex PCR, lists solely in-frame clones and lacks some. This table holds some 200,000 clones, 65% to 90% found once. The TCR comes from a human donor in a cohort sampled during active COVID-19. The J gene is TRBJ2-2, the V gene TRBV29-1; 10 bases fit TRBD1. Sequencing was carried out using peripheral blood. In nucleotides, the CDR3 is TGCAGCGTTGGACAGGGGGCAGTCGGGGAGCTGTTTTTT. Its translation is CSVGQGAVGELFF.